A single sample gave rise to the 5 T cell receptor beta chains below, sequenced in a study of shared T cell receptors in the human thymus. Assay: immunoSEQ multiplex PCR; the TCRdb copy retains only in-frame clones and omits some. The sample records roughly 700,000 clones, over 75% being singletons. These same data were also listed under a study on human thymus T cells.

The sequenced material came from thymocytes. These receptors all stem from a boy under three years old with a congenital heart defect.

The CDR3 is CASSPHRDRVDQPQHF. The CDR3 coding sequence is TGTGCCAGCTCACCCCACCGGGACAGGGTCGATCAGCCCCAGCATTTT. This chain connects TRBV18 to TRBJ1-5, with TRBD1 identical over 9 bases. Germline V lookup: CDR1 KGHSH, CDR2 LQKENI. V dropped 3 bases and J dropped 5; count of bases not matched to a gene: 8. This CDR3 region has 16 residues.

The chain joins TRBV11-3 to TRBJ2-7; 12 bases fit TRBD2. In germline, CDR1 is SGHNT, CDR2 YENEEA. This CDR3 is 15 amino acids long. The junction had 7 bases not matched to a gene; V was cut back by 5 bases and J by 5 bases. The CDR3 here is CASSRGTSGLNEQYF. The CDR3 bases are TGTGCCAGCAGCCGAGGGACTAGCGGGCTCAACGAGCAGTACTTC.

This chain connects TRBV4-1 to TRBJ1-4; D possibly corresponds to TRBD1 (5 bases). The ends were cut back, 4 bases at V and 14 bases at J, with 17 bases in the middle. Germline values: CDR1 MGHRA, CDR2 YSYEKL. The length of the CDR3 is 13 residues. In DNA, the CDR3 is TGCGCCAGCAGCCCCAGGGATTTGGGGGGTCTGTTTTTT. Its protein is CASSPRDLGGLFF.

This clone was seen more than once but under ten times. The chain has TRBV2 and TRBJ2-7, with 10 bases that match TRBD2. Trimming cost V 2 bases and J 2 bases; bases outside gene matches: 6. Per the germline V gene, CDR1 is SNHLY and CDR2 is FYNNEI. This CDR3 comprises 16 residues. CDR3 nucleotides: TGTGCCAGCAGTGAACCGTCCGGGACTAGCGCCTACGAGCAGTACTTC. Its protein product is CASSEPSGTSAYEQYF. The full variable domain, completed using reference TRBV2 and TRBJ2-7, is EPEVTQTPSHQVTQMGQEVILRCVPISNHLYFYWYRQILGQKVEFLVSFYNNEISEKSEIFDDQFSVERPDGSNFTLKIRSTKLEDSAMYFCASSEPSGTSAYEQYFGPGTRLTVT.

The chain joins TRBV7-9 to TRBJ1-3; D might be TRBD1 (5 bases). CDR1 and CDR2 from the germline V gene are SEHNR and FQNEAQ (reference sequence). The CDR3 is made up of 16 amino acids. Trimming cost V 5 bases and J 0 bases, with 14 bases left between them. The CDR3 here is CASSHPGDYSGNTIYF. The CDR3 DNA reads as TGTGCCAGCAGCCACCCGGGGGACTACTCTGGAAACACCATATATTTT.